The 28 T cell receptor beta chains below all came from one sample that was sequenced in a study of blood T cell repertoires in COVID-19. Data came from immunoSEQ multiplex PCR; TCRdb stores just in-frame clones and leaves some out. In the table there are around 100,000 clones, about nine tenths of which are singletons. The sequenced material came from peripheral blood. The receptors were sampled from a man in his forties with acute or convalescent COVID-19.

V usage is TRBV30 and J usage is TRBJ1-1, with 7 bases aligning to TRBD1. CDR1 and CDR2 (germline): GTSNPN, SVGIG (reference sequence). After removal of 7 bases from V and 1 base from J, the junction contained 3 bases not matched to a gene. The CDR3 loop spans 12 amino acids. The CDR3 region is CALRTGNTEAFF. The CDR3 nucleotides are TGTGCCTTAAGGACAGGGAACACTGAAGCTTTCTTT.

This chain joins TRBV10-3 and TRBJ1-1; the match to TRBD1 covers 11 bases. The ends lost 4 bases at V and 5 bases at J; junction bases unmatched: 3. From germline, CDR1 is ENHRY and CDR2 SYGVKD. CDR3 length: 14 amino acids. The CDR3 loop is CAISVGTGGTEAFF. The CDR3 nucleotides are TGTGCCATCAGTGTAGGGACAGGGGGGACTGAAGCTTTCTTT.

V gene TRBV9 combines with J gene TRBJ1-2; the match to TRBD1 covers 9 bases. Germline lookup yields CDR1 SGDLS and CDR2 YYNGEE. CDR3 length: 13 residues. Unmatched junction bases numbered 4, after V lost 3 bases and J lost 7 bases. CDR3 loop: CASSGDRVSGYTF. CDR3 in DNA: TGTGCCAGCAGCGGGGACAGGGTCTCTGGCTACACCTTC.

The chain has TRBV5-4 and TRBJ1-2, with D possibly matching TRBD1 (6 bases). CDR1 and CDR2 from the germline V gene are SGHNT and YYREEE (reference sequence). There are 14 residues in the CDR3. The ends were cut back, 4 bases at V and 2 bases at J, with 12 bases in the middle. This CDR3 reads CASSPTGGNYGYTF. The DNA of the CDR3 is TGTGCCAGCAGCCCGACGGGGGGCAACTATGGCTACACCTTC.

This sequence joins TRBV7-2 and TRBJ2-5; D gene uncertain. The germline V and J ends were trimmed by 6 bases and 4 bases, with 24 bases remaining between them. Germline-derived CDR1 and CDR2 are SGHTA and FQGNSA. The CDR3 has 17 amino acids. For the CDR3, the DNA is TGTGCCAGCAGTTCAAATCGCCGCGGTCGGTCGTTAGAGACCCAGTACTTC. It specifies CASSSNRRGRSLETQYF.

The rearrangement joins TRBV6-1 to TRBJ1-1, with D perhaps matching TRBD1 (5 bases). Germline CDR1 reads MNHNS; CDR2 reads SASEGT. The length of the CDR3 is 13 residues. V was cut by 1 base and J by 6 bases, with 9 bases left in between. In DNA form, the CDR3 reads TGTGCCAGCAGTGAAGGGGGGGGACCTGAAGCTTTCTTT. This translates into CASSEGGGPEAFF.

The rearrangement uses TRBV6-1 and TRBJ2-1; TRBD2 agrees at 14 bases. After removal of 0 bases from V and 9 bases from J, the junction contained 10 bases not matched to a gene. Looked up from germline, CDR1 is MNHNS and CDR2 is SASEGT. The CDR3 length is 18 residues. The CDR3 nucleotides are TGTGCCAGCAGTGAAGCGGGACTAGCGGGAGTTATAAGGGGTGAGCAGTTCTTC. This codes for CASSEAGLAGVIRGEQFF.

CDR3 region: CASSQDPGGGNQPQHF. The DNA of the CDR3 is TGCGCCAGCAGCCAAGATCCAGGGGGAGGCAATCAGCCCCAGCATTTT. This rearrangement joins TRBV4-1 to TRBJ1-5; 7 nucleotides line up with TRBD1. CDR1 is MGHRA, CDR2 YSYEKL, per germline. The ends lost 0 bases at V and 2 bases at J; junction bases unmatched: 4. The CDR3 loop spans 16 amino acids.

The CDR3 DNA reads as TGTGCCCCCAGTATTCGGAGTCCTAACACCGGGGAGCTGTTTTTT. Protein sequence: CAPSIRSPNTGELFF. V and J are TRBV19 and TRBJ2-2; D call uncertain. The ends were cut back, 11 bases at V and 2 bases at J, with 18 bases in the middle. The CDR3 is 15 residues long. Germline lookup yields CDR1 LNHDA and CDR2 SQIVND (reference sequence).

The chain uses TRBV5-4 and TRBJ1-6; 8 nucleotides agree with TRBD1. The J segment lost 5 bases and the V segment lost 2 bases, leaving 3 bases of the junction unmatched. The length of the CDR3 is 15 residues. Per the germline V gene, CDR1 is SGHNT and CDR2 is YYREEE (reference sequence). CDR3 nucleotides: TGTGCCAGCAGCTTTACAGGGGGAGATAATTCACCCCTCCACTTT. It translates to CASSFTGGDNSPLHF. The full variable domain, completed using reference TRBV5-4 and TRBJ1-6, is ETGVTQSPTHLIKTRGQQVTLRCSSQSGHNTVSWYQQALGQGPQFIFQYYREEENGRGNFPPRFSGLQFPNYSSELNVNALELDDSALYLCASSFTGGDNSPLHFGNGTRLTVT.

The chain recombines TRBV9 with TRBJ1-5; D unclear. Germline values: CDR1 SGDLS, CDR2 YYNGEE. This CDR3 contains 15 residues. With 0 bases removed from V and 3 bases from J, the gap between germline ends came to 10 bases. This CDR3 reads CASSVDVGPNQPQHF. In DNA, the CDR3 is TGTGCCAGCAGCGTAGATGTGGGCCCCAATCAGCCCCAGCATTTT.

The chain combines TRBV10-3 with TRBJ1-1, with a weak D call TRBD1 (6 bases). The CDR3 spans 13 residues. Trimming removed 11 bases at V and 0 bases at J, with 13 bases between. Looked up from germline, CDR1 is ENHRY and CDR2 is SYGVKD. CDR3 amino acids: CASSGQLNTEAFF. CDR3 sequence (DNA): TGTGCCTCATCAGGACAGTTGAACACTGAAGCTTTCTTT.

The chain employs TRBV29-1 and TRBJ2-4; 10 bases agree with TRBD2. J lost 4 bases, V lost 6 bases, and 6 bases had no gene match. The CDR3 contains 14 residues. CDR1 and CDR2 from the germline V gene are SQVTM and ANQGSEA. The chain's CDR3 is CSVDTSGKKNIQYF. For the CDR3, the DNA is TGCAGCGTCGATACTAGCGGGAAAAAAAACATTCAGTACTTC.

This clone was detected only once. This sequence joins TRBV30 and TRBJ2-1, with D perhaps TRBD1 (6 bases). This CDR3 comprises 18 residues. Germline CDR1 GTSNPN, CDR2 SVGIG (reference sequence). Trimming took off 2 bases at V and 9 bases at J, with 29 bases between the two ends. The CDR3 reads CAWSRQASVIARDTEQFF. In DNA form, the CDR3 reads TGTGCCTGGAGTAGGCAGGCCTCAGTAATCGCCCGGGACACTGAGCAGTTCTTC.

This chain uses TRBV5-1 with TRBJ2-1; 8 nucleotides line up with TRBD1. The CDR3 loop spans 12 amino acids. Looked up from germline, CDR1 is SGHRS and CDR2 is YFSETQ. The J segment lost 12 bases and the V segment lost 0 bases, leaving 2 bases of the junction unmatched. This CDR3 reads CASSLVQGAQFF. CDR3 nucleotide sequence: TGCGCCAGCAGCTTGGTGCAGGGGGCGCAGTTCTTC.

The V gene is TRBV19, the J gene TRBJ1-5; the D is unclear. The CDR3 extends over 17 amino acids. From germline, CDR1 is LNHDA and CDR2 SQIVND (reference sequence). V dropped 4 bases and J dropped 2 bases, with 18 bases sitting between them. The CDR3 region is CASSTPRRGMGNQPQHF. CDR3 DNA sequence: TGTGCCAGTAGTACTCCCCGAAGAGGGATGGGCAATCAGCCCCAGCATTTT.

The chain uses TRBV3-1 (or the pseudogene TRBV3-2) and TRBJ2-1, with D perhaps matching TRBD1 (5 bases). The CDR3 has 14 amino acids. The V end was cut by 4 bases, the J end by 9 bases, with 16 bases between. Per the germline V gene, CDR1 is LGHDT and CDR2 is YNNKEL (reference sequence). Here the CDR3 reads CASSPQGIRPEQFF. CDR3 in DNA: TGTGCCAGCAGCCCCCAGGGTATACGCCCTGAGCAGTTCTTC.

The chain has TRBV7-9 and TRBJ1-6; a possible D gene is TRBD1 (5 bases). Looked up from germline, CDR1 is SEHNR and CDR2 is FQNEAQ (reference sequence). Deletions cut 5 bases from V and 7 bases from J, with 15 bases between. The CDR3 is made up of 15 amino acids. The CDR3 DNA is TGTGCCAGCAGCCCCGGGACTTTGGGGAATTCACCCCTCCACTTT. Translated, it gives CASSPGTLGNSPLHF.

The chain employs TRBV5-4 and TRBJ1-6; 7 bases agree with TRBD1. CDR1 is SGHNT, CDR2 YYREEE, per germline (reference sequence). J was trimmed by 8 bases and V by 4 bases; bases with no gene match: 3. The CDR3 runs 13 residues. The CDR3 sequence: CASSPTGDSPLHF. In DNA form, the CDR3 reads TGTGCCAGCAGCCCTACAGGGGATTCACCCCTCCACTTT.

This chain connects TRBV6-1 to TRBJ2-3; TRBD1 is a possible D gene (6 bases). Germline V CDR1 and CDR2: MNHNS, SASEGT. The CDR3 contains 14 residues. V was shortened by 3 bases and J by 4 bases, with 11 bases between the two germline ends. CDR3 DNA sequence: TGTGCCAGCAGTGAGCCCAGGGGTGCAGATACGCAGTATTTT. Its translation: CASSEPRGADTQYF.

This clone was found once. The rearrangement uses TRBV3-1 (or the pseudogene TRBV3-2) and TRBJ2-4, with D tentatively TRBD1 (6 bases). Germline V lookup: CDR1 LGHDT, CDR2 YNNKEL (reference sequence). This CDR3 has 16 amino acids. Between the trimmed V and J ends, which lost 3 bases and 0 bases, there was a span of 12 bases. CDR3 in amino acids: CASSQMRDTAKNIQYF. CDR3 nucleotides: TGTGCCAGCAGCCAGATGAGGGACACAGCCAAAAACATTCAGTACTTC.

The gene calls are TRBV10-2 and TRBJ1-6; D not certain. This CDR3 has 13 residues. The germline CDR1 and CDR2 sequences are WSHSY and SAAADI. Trimming cost V 8 bases and J 10 bases, with 15 bases left between them. CDR3 sequence reads: CASGRTSGSPLHF. The CDR3 bases are TGCGCCAGCGGGAGGACTAGCGGGTCACCCCTCCACTTT.

This clone is a singleton in its sample. DNA of the CDR3: TGTGCCAGCAGTTACTGGGGGGGGACTGAAGCTTTCTTT. Translated: CASSYWGGTEAFF. J is TRBJ1-1 and V is TRBV6-5, with D possibly matching TRBD1 (5 bases). CDR3 length: 13 residues. CDR1 and CDR2 from the germline V gene are MNHEY and SVGAGI. Trimming cost V 1 base and J 5 bases, with 8 bases left between them.

V is TRBV6-5 and J is TRBJ1-1; 7 positions match TRBD1. This CDR3 is built from 14 residues. The junction had 8 bases not matched to a gene; V was cut back by 6 bases and J by 4 bases. The germline V gene has CDR1 MNHEY and CDR2 SVGAGI. CDR3 sequence reads: CASRLARGSTEAFF. DNA of the CDR3: TGTGCCAGCAGGCTCGCCAGGGGGAGCACTGAAGCTTTCTTT.

This chain uses TRBV18 with TRBJ2-7, with D possibly being TRBD1 (5 bases). Germline lookup yields CDR1 KGHSH and CDR2 LQKENI. The V and J ends lost 3 bases and 3 bases respectively, with 15 bases between them. This CDR3 is 15 amino acids long. In nucleotides, the CDR3 is TGTGCCAGCTCACCGTCGGCGGTAGGGGTCTACGAGCAGTACTTC. Protein: CASSPSAVGVYEQYF.

The chain couples TRBV5-1 to TRBJ1-1; 9 nucleotides match TRBD1. Germline lookup yields CDR1 SGHRS and CDR2 YFSETQ. CDR3 length: 18 amino acids. Unmatched junction bases numbered 14, after V lost 4 bases and J lost 1 base. The CDR3 sequence is CASSPLALTDRGNTEAFF. The CDR3 DNA follows: TGCGCCAGCAGCCCCTTGGCCTTGACGGACAGGGGGAACACTGAAGCTTTCTTT.

The rearrangement links TRBV11-3 to TRBJ2-1; 10 bases are shared with TRBD1. The ends lost 5 bases at V and 4 bases at J; junction bases unmatched: 11. Germline CDR1 and CDR2: SGHNT and YENEEA. CDR3 length: 17 residues. CDR3 in DNA: TGTGCCAGCAGCAAGGACAGGGGGTCCTTAGGATACAATGAGCAGTTCTTC. This encodes CASSKDRGSLGYNEQFF.

The V call is TRBV19, the J call TRBJ2-6, with D maybe TRBD1 (6 bases). Germline V CDR1 and CDR2: LNHDA, SQIVND (reference sequence). The CDR3 runs 12 residues. Trimming left V 7 bases short and J 12 bases short, with 13 bases between. This CDR3 is CASTLTGLVLTF. CDR3 nucleotides: TGTGCCAGTACCCTGACAGGTCTCGTCCTGACTTTC.